The clone carrying this T cell receptor (beta chain) was counted ten times or more. Antigen: not known. The study used a library that attached unique molecular identifiers to individual cDNA molecules. Original analysis: Between about 23,224 and 750,000 TCRs appeared in each sample, and the median stood at 95,638. MiXCR, run by TCRdb on the RACE reads, gives a single entry per CDR3 protein. The V and J calls and clone size come from TCRdb's table, not from the authors' own analysis. The sample has fewer than 100,000 distinct CDR3 sequences; around 9.3% are singletons. The V gene lost 3 bases and the J gene lost 14 bases, with 15 bases spanning the gap. Germline V gives CDR1 SGDLS, CDR2 YYNGEE. This CDR3 has 12 amino acids. This entry is derived from a study of human T cells and chemical hapten exposure. Background on the study: Slight differences in pooled library volume were the main source of varying TCR yields across samples. General study findings and limits: Sensitization with DPC brought no change to TCRs above 1 in 1000 in frequency.

Time point: healthy volunteer bleed at 6 weeks. Total RNA was extracted from unfractionated whole blood. This TCR came from a female donor in good health. Some clones in this sample may be carry-over from other donors' samples. The J gene is TRBJ2-1, the V gene TRBV9; D gene ambiguous. The specimen was whole blood. This chain's CDR3 is CASSGGGGLEFF. The CDR3, as DNA: TGTGCCAGCAGCGGTGGTGGTGGATTGGAGTTCTTC.